This paragraph covers one TCR beta chain sequence. The sample originates from a study of cytomegalovirus exposure and HLA in healthy donors. On the study more broadly: An earlier analysis found some 120 million unique TCR beta sequences from about 190 million T cells.

V was pared by 3 bases and J by 6 bases, with 16 bases between. CDR1 SNHLY and CDR2 FYNNEI come from the germline V gene. CDR3 length: 15 amino acids. Researchers ran the PCR with 60 Vbeta and 13 Jbeta primers. Profiling relied on immunoSEQ multiplex PCR, and the TCRdb table lists in-frame clones only, not all of them. The sample holds some 250,000 clones, 82% seen once. The specimen was PBMCs. This chain uses TRBV2 with TRBJ2-3; D perhaps matches TRBD1 (6 bases). This receptor was taken from a woman in her thirties or forties in good health and CMV-seropositive. DNA for the CDR3: TGTGCCAGCAGTGATGGTACAGGGAGTGCTGATACGCAGTATTTT. Translated, it gives CASSDGTGSADTQYF.